The rows below give T cell receptor beta chains drawn from one sample of a study of T cell responses to AZD1222 COVID-19 vaccine. The data were produced by immunoSEQ multiplex PCR, yet TCRdb's version contains in-frame clones alone and is incomplete. The data hold some 65,000 clones, with less than 85% observed a single time. The sequencing used peripheral blood, collected on day 0 of MenACWY control vaccination. These receptors were collected from an adult in good health. CDR3s include the opening cysteine and the closing phenylalanine or tryptophan. A D gene is named only where the DNA matches it firmly. Some rows have no size entry. The others give once, few or many, or a class for an expanded clone.

D: NA; V: TRBV3-1/TRBV3-2; J: TRBJ1-3; size: NA; DNA: TGTGCCAGCAGCCAAGTGGGGGGAAATGGAAACACCATATATTTT; CDR3: CASSQVGGNGNTIYF
D: NA; V: TRBV9; J: TRBJ2-2; size: NA; DNA: TGTGCCAGCAGCGTAACCGGGACCCAAAGCACCGGGGAGCTGTTTTTT; CDR3: CASSVTGTQSTGELFF
D: TRBD2; V: TRBV3-1/TRBV3-2; J: TRBJ2-5; size: NA; DNA: TGTGCCAGCAGCCGAGTAAGCGGGGGGGCTTCGGAGACCCAGTACTTC; CDR3: CASSRVSGGASETQYF
D: NA; V: TRBV12-3/TRBV12-4; J: TRBJ2-1; size: NA; DNA: TGTGCCAGCAGTTTGGGACGGGAGAATGAGCAGTTCTTC; CDR3: CASSLGRENEQFF
D: NA; V: TRBV9; J: TRBJ2-3; size: NA; DNA: TGTGCCAGCAGCGTAGACTCAGGGGCAGTGACAGATACGCAGTATTTT; CDR3: CASSVDSGAVTDTQYF
D: NA; V: TRBV20-1; J: TRBJ2-1; size: NA; DNA: TGCAGTGCGACCAACTCTAGCGACCAGTTCTTC; CDR3: CSATNSSDQFF
D: NA; V: TRBV29-1; J: TRBJ2-1; size: NA; DNA: TGCAGCGGGATAGCGTTCTCCTACAATGAGCAGTTCTTC; CDR3: CSGIAFSYNEQFF
D: NA; V: TRBV6-2/TRBV6-3; J: TRBJ2-7; size: NA; DNA: TGTGCCAGCAGCGTCGGCTACGAGCAGTACTTC; CDR3: CASSVGYEQYF
D: TRBD2; V: TRBV7-2; J: TRBJ2-1; size: NA; DNA: TGTGCCAGCAGCTTAGTGGGGGGGATCAATGAGCAGTTCTTC; CDR3: CASSLVGGINEQFF
D: NA; V: TRBV2; J: TRBJ1-1; size: NA; DNA: TGTGCCAGCAACCGTTGGGGGGCTAACACTGAAGCTTTCTTT; CDR3: CASNRWGANTEAFF
D: NA; V: TRBV15; J: TRBJ2-3; size: NA; DNA: TGTGCCACCAGCATATGGGGAAGGGCAGATACGCAGTATTTT; CDR3: CATSIWGRADTQYF
D: TRBD1; V: TRBV30; J: TRBJ1-2; size: NA; DNA: TGTGCCTGGAGTGTACAGGGAGGACAGGGGGTTCACACCTTC; CDR3: CAWSVQGGQGVHTF
D: NA; V: TRBV28; J: TRBJ1-2; size: NA; DNA: TGTGCCAGCAGTTTAGGGATTGGTGGCTACACCTTC; CDR3: CASSLGIGGYTF
D: NA; V: TRBV4-1; J: TRBJ2-7; size: NA; DNA: TGCGCCAGCAGCCAGGTTAGCGGGACAGGCCATTTCGAGCAGTACTTC; CDR3: CASSQVSGTGHFEQYF
D: NA; V: TRBV5-1; J: TRBJ1-4; size: once; DNA: TGCGCCAGCAGCTTTGTGGACGGTGAAAAACTGTTTTTT; CDR3: CASSFVDGEKLFF
D: TRBD1; V: TRBV5-5; J: TRBJ2-1; size: NA; DNA: TGTGCCAGCCTGCGATTACCCGGACAGGGGTTATACAATGAGCAGTTCTTC; CDR3: CASLRLPGQGLYNEQFF
D: NA; V: TRBV28; J: TRBJ1-3; size: few; DNA: TGTGCCAGCAGTTTAGATCGGATAGCATGGGCGAAATATTTT; CDR3: CASSLDRIAWAKYF
D: NA; V: TRBV10-3; J: TRBJ1-6; size: once; DNA: TGTGCCATCAGCACGGGACAAAATAATTCACCCCTCCACTTT; CDR3: CAISTGQNNSPLHF
D: TRBD2; V: TRBV7-2; J: TRBJ2-1; size: NA; DNA: TGTGCCAGCAGCGCACCGGGACTAGTTCTTAGTGAGCAGTTCTTC; CDR3: CASSAPGLVLSEQFF
D: NA; V: TRBV7-9; J: TRBJ1-1; size: NA; DNA: TGTGCCAGCAGCTTACGGGTAGACACTGAAGCTTTCTTT; CDR3: CASSLRVDTEAFF
D: NA; V: TRBV28; J: TRBJ1-2; size: NA; DNA: TGTGCCAGCAGTTTGGAGGCGGCAGGGGCCTATGGCTACACCTTC; CDR3: CASSLEAAGAYGYTF
D: TRBD1; V: TRBV6-5; J: TRBJ1-2; size: NA; DNA: TGTGCCAGCAGTAAACGGACAGGGGATAACTATGGCTACACCTTC; CDR3: CASSKRTGDNYGYTF
D: NA; V: TRBV12-1; J: TRBJ2-1; size: few; DNA: TGTGCCAGCAGCCCCTCGCAGGATTACAATGAGCAGTTCTTC; CDR3: CASSPSQDYNEQFF
D: TRBD1; V: TRBV2; J: TRBJ2-1; size: NA; DNA: TGTGCCAGCAGGGCCCGGACAGGGGGTGAGGGCAATGAGCAGTTCTTC; CDR3: CASRARTGGEGNEQFF
D: TRBD2; V: TRBV7-8; J: TRBJ2-6; size: many; DNA: TGTGCCAGCACCCCGGTCGGGCTAGCGGGACGTGGCGTCCTGACTTTC; CDR3: CASTPVGLAGRGVLTF
D: TRBD2; V: TRBV7-9; J: TRBJ2-1; size: NA; DNA: TGTGCCAGCAGCCCATCCGTAACGGGGGGTAAAGGCTCCTACAATGAGCAGTTCTTC; CDR3: CASSPSVTGGKGSYNEQFF
D: NA; V: TRBV19; J: TRBJ1-6; size: NA; DNA: TGTGCCAGTAGTATGGACCGGTTGAGGAATTCACCCCTCCACTTT; CDR3: CASSMDRLRNSPLHF
D: TRBD1; V: TRBV7-2; J: TRBJ1-5; size: few; DNA: TGTGCCAGCAGCGCCTCAGGGGGTGGCAATCAGCCCCAGCATTTT; CDR3: CASSASGGGNQPQHF
D: NA; V: TRBV10-3; J: TRBJ2-7; size: NA; DNA: TGTGCCATCAGTGCCGATAACTCCTACGAGCAGTACTTC; CDR3: CAISADNSYEQYF
D: NA; V: TRBV5-1; J: TRBJ2-5; size: NA; DNA: TGCGCCAGCAGTTCTGGGTCTGAGGAGACCCAGTACTTC; CDR3: CASSSGSEETQYF
D: NA; V: TRBV28; J: TRBJ2-5; size: NA; DNA: TGTGCCAGCAGTTTATTCCCAGGAGGGATGGGGACCCAGTACTTC; CDR3: CASSLFPGGMGTQYF
D: NA; V: TRBV12-3/TRBV12-4; J: TRBJ1-6; size: NA; DNA: TGTGCCAGCGGTGGGGGCGGAAATTCACCCCTCCACTTT; CDR3: CASGGGGNSPLHF
D: TRBD1; V: TRBV29-1; J: TRBJ1-1; size: NA; DNA: TGCAGCGGGGGACAGGGAAACACTGAAGCTTTCTTT; CDR3: CSGGQGNTEAFF
D: TRBD1; V: TRBV3-1/TRBV3-2; J: TRBJ1-4; size: NA; DNA: TGTGCCAGCAGCCCGAACCAGGGGGCAACTAATGAAAAACTGTTTTTT; CDR3: CASSPNQGATNEKLFF
D: TRBD1; V: TRBV3-1/TRBV3-2; J: TRBJ2-7; size: NA; DNA: TGTGCCAGCAGCCAAGAGGGGACAGGGCTCTACGAGCAGTACTTC; CDR3: CASSQEGTGLYEQYF
D: NA; V: TRBV18; J: TRBJ2-7; size: many; DNA: TGTGCCAGCTCAGCATCCGGGGGAAGGATCTACGAGCAGTACTTC; CDR3: CASSASGGRIYEQYF
D: TRBD1; V: TRBV10-3; J: TRBJ1-2; size: NA; DNA: TGTGCCATCAGCGAGGATGGGGACAGATATAACTATGGCTACACCTTC; CDR3: CAISEDGDRYNYGYTF
D: NA; V: TRBV4-1; J: TRBJ2-1; size: medium-sized; DNA: TGCGCCAGCAGGCAAACGGAGACCTACAATGAGCAGTTCTTC; CDR3: CASRQTETYNEQFF
D: NA; V: TRBV2; J: TRBJ1-3; size: NA; DNA: TGTGCCAGCAGTGAACCCCGTTCTGGAAACACCATATATTTT; CDR3: CASSEPRSGNTIYF
D: NA; V: TRBV30; J: TRBJ1-1; size: NA; DNA: TGTGCCTGGAGTGGCTTCAGTAAGAGTGAAGCTTTCTTT; CDR3: CAWSGFSKSEAFF
D: NA; V: TRBV6-2/TRBV6-3; J: TRBJ2-5; size: NA; DNA: TGTGCCAGCAGTGCGGACTACTACGTGGAGACCCAGTACTTC; CDR3: CASSADYYVETQYF
D: NA; V: TRBV29-1; J: TRBJ1-1; size: NA; DNA: TGCAGCGTAACGTACAACACTGAAGCTTTCTTT; CDR3: CSVTYNTEAFF
D: NA; V: TRBV30; J: TRBJ1-1; size: NA; DNA: TGTGCCTGGAGTCGACAGGAGTACACTGAAGCTTTCTTT; CDR3: CAWSRQEYTEAFF